What follows are 24 T cell receptor beta chains derived from one specimen sequenced in a study of blood T cell repertoires in COVID-19. TCRdb's copy holds only in-frame clones and misses some; the assay was immunoSEQ multiplex PCR. The sample shows some 240,000 clones, almost 90% of them seen only once. Sequencing was done on a sample of peripheral blood. The source of these receptors is a woman aged 60-75 years with COVID-19, enrolled during active disease.

This sequence joins TRBV3-1 (or the pseudogene TRBV3-2) and TRBJ2-3; 10 bases line up with TRBD2. Germline V gene data show CDR1 as LGHDT and CDR2 as YNNKEL (reference sequence). J gave up 2 bases and V 1 base, and 9 bases lay outside the gene matches. The CDR3 loop spans 18 amino acids. DNA of the CDR3: TGTGCCAGCAGCCAAGTTTTGCTAGCGGGGGCCTCCACAGATACGCAGTATTTT. It encodes CASSQVLLAGASTDTQYF.

The genes are TRBV2 and TRBJ2-7; 9 bases agree with TRBD1. CDR3 size: 15 residues. Germline trimming cut 6 bases from V and 0 bases from J; bases unmatched to any gene: 6. Germline assignment: CDR1 SNHLY and CDR2 FYNNEI. The CDR3 DNA follows: TGTGCCAGCAGGCCCGGGACAGGGAGCTCCTACGAGCAGTACTTC. It encodes CASRPGTGSSYEQYF.

The chain recombines TRBV7-2 with TRBJ1-2, with D unclear. Germline assignment: CDR1 SGHTA and CDR2 FQGNSA. The CDR3 has 12 residues. Trimming cost V 4 bases and J 8 bases, with 11 bases left between them. Here the CDR3 DNA reads TGTGCCAGCAGCTCTTCAGTTCACGGCTACACCTTC. It yields the protein CASSSSVHGYTF.

This rearrangement joins TRBV6-2 or TRBV6-3 to TRBJ1-6; D unresolved. CDR1 MNHEY and CDR2 SVGEGT come from the germline V gene. The CDR3 has 16 amino acids. The V and J ends lost 2 bases and 9 bases respectively, with 17 bases between them. Here the CDR3 DNA reads TGTGCCAGCAGTTACCCGGGGAGGCGGAATTCTTCACCCCTCCACTTT. Protein product: CASSYPGRRNSSPLHF.

The V call is TRBV19, the J call TRBJ1-2; TRBD1 matches at 9 bases. J lost 0 bases, V lost 5 bases, and 1 base had no gene match. The germline V gene encodes CDR1 LNHDA and CDR2 SQIVND (reference sequence). The CDR3 length is 14 residues. The DNA of the CDR3 is TGTGCCAGTAGTGGGGACAGGGCTAACTATGGCTACACCTTC. This translates into CASSGDRANYGYTF.

This chain links TRBV5-1 with TRBJ1-1, with a possible D match to TRBD1 (6 bases). This CDR3 comprises 15 residues. V was cut by 0 bases and J by 5 bases, with 14 bases left in between. Germline V gene data show CDR1 as SGHRS and CDR2 as YFSETQ. The CDR3 region has the DNA TGCGCCAGCAGCTTGGGGGTCAGGGGAGGGACTGAAGCTTTCTTT. Translating it yields CASSLGVRGGTEAFF.

This clone was detected only once. This chain uses TRBV5-6 with TRBJ1-1; tentatively, D is TRBD1 (6 bases). The CDR3 has 17 residues. Between the trimmed V and J ends, which lost 3 bases and 4 bases, there was a span of 22 bases. CDR1 and CDR2 from the germline V gene are SGHDT and YYEEEE. In DNA form, the CDR3 reads TGTGCCAGCAGCTCACTCCCCTACCGACAGGTCAGCACTGAAGCTTTCTTT. Translated, it gives CASSSLPYRQVSTEAFF.

The genes are TRBV7-8 and TRBJ1-5; D remains ambiguous. The CDR3 sequence is 17 residues long. CDR1 and CDR2 from the germline V gene are SGHVS and FQNEAQ. The V gene lost 5 bases and the J gene lost 1 base, with 18 bases spanning the gap. The CDR3 protein is CASSTFRAGYSNQPQHF. CDR3 nucleotide sequence: TGTGCCAGCAGCACTTTTAGGGCGGGGTACAGCAATCAGCCCCAGCATTTT.

This chain joins TRBV27 and TRBJ1-2, with TRBD1 matching over 9 bases. Germline CDR1 reads MNHEY; CDR2 reads SMNVEV (reference sequence). Trimming cost V 5 bases and J 5 bases; bases outside gene matches: 12. The CDR3 has 16 residues. The CDR3 is CASSVTTGTGWYGYTF. The DNA for the CDR3 is TGTGCCAGCAGTGTGACCACCGGGACAGGGTGGTATGGCTACACCTTC.

The chain links TRBV7-8 to TRBJ1-1, with no clear D. The length of the CDR3 is 14 residues. Trimming stripped 1 base from V and 1 base from J, with 7 bases between. Germline CDR1 and CDR2: SGHVS and FQNEAQ. The CDR3 sequence: CASSLEPGNTEAFF. CDR3 coding DNA: TGTGCCAGCAGCTTAGAGCCGGGGAACACTGAAGCTTTCTTT.

The chain couples TRBV7-2 to TRBJ1-2; 10 positions agree with TRBD1. CDR3 size: 18 residues. Trimming took 1 base from V and 1 from J; bases not matched to a gene: 9. From germline, CDR1 is SGHTA and CDR2 FQGNSA. Here the CDR3 DNA reads TGTGCCAGCAGCTTAGATAGTGGACAGGGGGTTAGTAACTATGGCTACACCTTC. The encoded protein is CASSLDSGQGVSNYGYTF. The whole variable domain, filled in from reference TRBV7-2 and TRBJ1-2, reads GAGVSQSPSNKVTEKGKDVELRCDPISGHTALYWYRQSLGQGLEFLIYFQGNSAPDKSGLPSDRFSAERTGGSVSTLTIQRTQQEDSAVYLCASSLDSGQGVSNYGYTFGSGTRLTVV.

The rearrangement joins TRBV15 to TRBJ2-6; no clear D. The CDR3 totals 16 residues. Germline CDR1 LNHNV, CDR2 YYDKDF (reference sequence). V lost 0 bases to trimming and J lost 2 bases, with 8 bases between them. CDR3 residues: CATSRDPGTGANVLTF. CDR3 nucleotides: TGTGCCACCAGCAGAGATCCGGGTACTGGGGCCAACGTCCTGACTTTC. Full variable domain (missing parts from reference TRBV15 and TRBJ2-6): DAMVIQNPRYQVTQFGKPVTLSCSQTLNHNVMYWYQQKSSQAPKLLFHYYDKDFNNEADTPDNFQSRRPNTSFCFLDIRSPGLGDTAMYLCATSRDPGTGANVLTFGAGSRLTVL.

The chain employs TRBV7-9 and TRBJ2-1, with 9 bases matching TRBD2. Per the germline V gene, CDR1 is SEHNR and CDR2 is FQNEAQ (reference sequence). The CDR3 has 14 residues. The ends lost 7 bases at V and 5 bases at J; junction bases unmatched: 6. CDR3 coding DNA: TGTGCCAGCAAAGGCGGGGGGGCAGACAATGAGCAGTTCTTC. It yields the protein CASKGGGADNEQFF.

The chain links TRBV2 to TRBJ1-6; D call uncertain. V was pared by 5 bases and J by 9 bases, with 14 bases between. CDR1 and CDR2 from the germline V gene are SNHLY and FYNNEI. The CDR3 has 14 residues. CDR3 in amino acids: CASSYDPSGSPLHF. CDR3 sequence (DNA): TGTGCCAGCAGTTATGATCCATCAGGTTCACCCCTCCACTTT.

In this sample, this clone turned up once. This sequence joins TRBV24-1 and TRBJ2-7, with 7 bases aligning to TRBD1. The CDR3 sequence is 20 residues long. Germline CDR1 and CDR2: KGHDR and SFDVKD. V shed 5 bases, J shed 0 bases, and the junction held 21 bases outside the gene matches. The CDR3 DNA follows: TGTGCCACCAGTGCCAAGGGACAGACGACACTAAAACCAAGCTCCTACGAGCAGTACTTC. Its protein product is CATSAKGQTTLKPSSYEQYF.

V gene TRBV30 combines with J gene TRBJ1-5; 7 nucleotides line up with TRBD1. Germline values: CDR1 GTSNPN, CDR2 SVGIG (reference sequence). V lost 4 bases to trimming and J lost 1 base; unmatched junction nucleotides: 4. This CDR3 has 14 amino acids. The CDR3 DNA is TGTGCCTGGACGTGGACAGGAAGCAATCAGCCCCAGCATTTT. Its protein product is CAWTWTGSNQPQHF.

This clone has more than one count but fewer than ten. The V call is TRBV7-2, the J call TRBJ1-2; no clear D gene. Trimming took off 5 bases at V and 7 bases at J, with 8 bases between the two ends. CDR3 length equals 11 residues. The germline gives CDR1 SGHTA, CDR2 FQGNSA. The CDR3 reads CASSPYGGYTF. CDR3 DNA sequence: TGTGCCAGCAGCCCTTACGGTGGCTACACCTTC.

The rearrangement links TRBV5-5 to TRBJ1-1, with D possibly matching TRBD1 (6 bases). The V end was cut by 5 bases, the J end by 6 bases, with 17 bases between. The CDR3 has 14 amino acids. Germline V gives CDR1 SGHKS, CDR2 YYEKEE (reference sequence). CDR3 DNA: TGTGCCAGCAGGTCGTCAGGGGCCGAATCTGAAGCTTTCTTT. Translated: CASRSSGAESEAFF.

This sequence joins TRBV11-2 and TRBJ1-3; no firm D call. With 3 bases removed from V and 0 bases from J, the gap between germline ends came to 6 bases. This CDR3 has 14 amino acids. Germline CDR1 and CDR2: SGHAT and FQNNGV. CDR3: CASSFGISGNTIYF. CDR3 bases: TGTGCCAGCAGCTTTGGCATCTCTGGAAACACCATATATTTT. The full variable domain, in which reference TRBV11-2 and TRBJ1-3 provide the parts outside the CDR3, is EAGVAQSPRYKIIEKRQSVAFWCNPISGHATLYWYQQILGQGPKLLIQFQNNGVVDDSQLPKDRFSAERLKGVDSTLKIQPAKLEDSAVYLCASSFGISGNTIYFGEGSWLTVV.

The chain employs TRBV7-2 and TRBJ1-1; 10 bases map to TRBD1. This CDR3 is 14 amino acids long. Germline V CDR1 and CDR2: SGHTA, FQGNSA. Unmatched junction bases numbered 6, after V lost 7 bases and J lost 4 bases. The CDR3 DNA is TGTGCCAGCAACCTAGGGACAGGGGCCACTGAAGCTTTCTTT. Translated, it gives CASNLGTGATEAFF.

This clone appeared a few times. J is TRBJ2-2 and V is TRBV9; 8 bases line up with TRBD2. V lost 7 bases and J lost 4; bases outside the gene matches: 3. Germline V gene sequence: CDR1 SGDLS, CDR2 YYNGEE. This CDR3 is built from 13 residues. DNA for the CDR3: TGTGCCAGCTTGCGGGGGGCCACCGGGGAGCTGTTTTTT. Amino acid sequence: CASLRGATGELFF.

The chain uses TRBV2 and TRBJ1-1, with D possibly TRBD1 on 6 matching bases. Trimming took off 8 bases at V and 2 bases at J, with 12 bases between the two ends. The CDR3 runs 13 residues. Germline CDR1 reads SNHLY; CDR2 reads FYNNEI. The chain's CDR3 is CASSDSPNTEAFF. CDR3 coding DNA: TGTGCCAGCTCGGACAGCCCCAACACTGAAGCTTTCTTT.

This chain connects TRBV5-1 to TRBJ1-2; perhaps TRBD1 as D (5 bases). V lost 8 bases, J lost 6 bases, and 14 bases lay in between. The CDR3 length is 12 residues. Germline V lookup: CDR1 SGHRS, CDR2 YFSETQ. The CDR3 region is CASDDSANGYTF. The CDR3 DNA sequence: TGCGCCAGTGATGACAGCGCCAATGGCTACACCTTC.

The chain combines TRBV5-4 with TRBJ2-1; 7 nucleotides match TRBD1. There are 19 residues in the CDR3. Germline CDR1 SGHNT, CDR2 YYREEE (reference sequence). Losses at the gene ends were 0 bases for V and 3 bases for J; bases not matched to a gene: 15. The CDR3 loop reads CASSLVVRTWDRYYNEQFF. In DNA form, the CDR3 reads TGTGCCAGCAGCTTGGTGGTACGGACTTGGGACAGATACTACAATGAGCAGTTCTTC.